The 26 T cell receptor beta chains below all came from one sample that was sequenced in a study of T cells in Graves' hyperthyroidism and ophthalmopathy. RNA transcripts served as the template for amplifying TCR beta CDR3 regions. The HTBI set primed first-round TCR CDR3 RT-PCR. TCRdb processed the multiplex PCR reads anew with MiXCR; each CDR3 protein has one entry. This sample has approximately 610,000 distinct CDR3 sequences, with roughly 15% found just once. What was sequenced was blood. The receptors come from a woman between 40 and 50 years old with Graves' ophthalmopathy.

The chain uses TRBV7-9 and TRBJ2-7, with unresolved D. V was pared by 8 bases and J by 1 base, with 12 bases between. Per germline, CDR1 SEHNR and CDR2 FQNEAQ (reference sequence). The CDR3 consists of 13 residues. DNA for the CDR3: TGTGCCAGCCGGGTCACAACTTCCTACGAGCAGTACTTC. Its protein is CASRVTTSYEQYF.

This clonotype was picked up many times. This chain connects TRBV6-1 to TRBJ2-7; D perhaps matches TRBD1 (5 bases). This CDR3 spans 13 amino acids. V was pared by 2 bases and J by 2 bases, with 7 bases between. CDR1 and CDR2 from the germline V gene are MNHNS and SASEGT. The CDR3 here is CASSETTAYEQYF. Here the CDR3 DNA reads TGTGCCAGCAGTGAAACGACAGCCTACGAGCAGTACTTC.

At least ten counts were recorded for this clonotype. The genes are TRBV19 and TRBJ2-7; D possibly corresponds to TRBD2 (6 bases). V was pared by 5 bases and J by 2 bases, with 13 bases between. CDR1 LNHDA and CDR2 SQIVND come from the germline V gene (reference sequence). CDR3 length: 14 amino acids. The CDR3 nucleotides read TGTGCCAGTAGTCACGAAGCGGGCACCTACGAGCAGTACTTC. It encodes CASSHEAGTYEQYF.

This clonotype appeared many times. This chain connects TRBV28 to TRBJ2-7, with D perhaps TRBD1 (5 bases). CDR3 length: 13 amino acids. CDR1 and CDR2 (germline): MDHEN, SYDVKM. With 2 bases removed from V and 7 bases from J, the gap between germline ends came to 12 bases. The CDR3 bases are TGTGCCAGCAGTTTAATGGGGCCTGAGGAGCAGTACTTC. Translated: CASSLMGPEEQYF.

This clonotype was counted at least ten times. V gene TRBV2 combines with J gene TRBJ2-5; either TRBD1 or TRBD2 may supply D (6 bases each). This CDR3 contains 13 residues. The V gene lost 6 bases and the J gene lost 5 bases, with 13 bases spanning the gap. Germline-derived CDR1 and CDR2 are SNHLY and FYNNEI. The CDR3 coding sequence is TGTGCCAGCAGCGCACAGGGAGGCGAGACCCAGTACTTC. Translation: CASSAQGGETQYF.

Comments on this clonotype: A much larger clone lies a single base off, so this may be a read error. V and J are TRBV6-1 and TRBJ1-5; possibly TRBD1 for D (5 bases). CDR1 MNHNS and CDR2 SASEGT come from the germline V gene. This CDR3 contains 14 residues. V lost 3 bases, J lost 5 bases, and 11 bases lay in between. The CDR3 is CASSDRDQYQPQHF. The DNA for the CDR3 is TGTGCCAGCAGTGACCGGGACCAGTATCAGCCCCAGCATTTT.

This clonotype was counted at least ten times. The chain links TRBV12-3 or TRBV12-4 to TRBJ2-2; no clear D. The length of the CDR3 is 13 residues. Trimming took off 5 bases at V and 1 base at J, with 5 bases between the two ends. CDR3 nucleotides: TGTGCCAGCAGTCGAGGGAACACCGGGGAGCTGTTTTTT. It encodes CASSRGNTGELFF.

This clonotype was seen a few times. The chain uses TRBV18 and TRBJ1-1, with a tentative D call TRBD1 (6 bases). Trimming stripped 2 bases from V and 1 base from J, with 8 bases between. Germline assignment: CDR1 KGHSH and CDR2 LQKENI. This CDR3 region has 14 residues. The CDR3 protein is CASSPNRANTEAFF. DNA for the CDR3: TGTGCCAGCTCACCAAACAGGGCGAACACTGAAGCTTTCTTT.

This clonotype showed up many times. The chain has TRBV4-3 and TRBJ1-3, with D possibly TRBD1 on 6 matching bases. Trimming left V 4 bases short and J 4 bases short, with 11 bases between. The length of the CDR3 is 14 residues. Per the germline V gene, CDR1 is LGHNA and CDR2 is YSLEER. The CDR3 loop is CASSPQQGGNTIYF. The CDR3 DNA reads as TGCGCCAGCAGCCCTCAACAGGGCGGAAACACCATATATTTT.

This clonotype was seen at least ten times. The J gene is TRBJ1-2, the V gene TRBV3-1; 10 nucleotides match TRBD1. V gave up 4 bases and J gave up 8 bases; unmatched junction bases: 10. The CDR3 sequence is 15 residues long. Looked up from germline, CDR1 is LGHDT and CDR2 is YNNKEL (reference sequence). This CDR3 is CASSPDRGRTRGYTF. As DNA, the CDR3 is TGTGCCAGCAGCCCAGACAGGGGGCGAACTCGCGGCTACACCTTC. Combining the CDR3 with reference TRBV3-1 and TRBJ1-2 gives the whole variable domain DTAVSQTPKYLVTQMGNDKSIKCEQNLGHDTMYWYKQDSKKFLKIMFSYNNKELIINETVPNRFSPKSPDKAHLNLHINSLELGDSAVYFCASSPDRGRTRGYTFGSGTRLTVV.

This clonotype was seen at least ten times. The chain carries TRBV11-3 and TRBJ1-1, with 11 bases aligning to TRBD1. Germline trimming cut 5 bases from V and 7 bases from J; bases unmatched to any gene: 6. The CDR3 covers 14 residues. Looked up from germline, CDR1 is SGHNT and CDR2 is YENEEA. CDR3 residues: CASSTPGQGDEAFF. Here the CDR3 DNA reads TGTGCCAGCAGCACGCCGGGACAGGGGGATGAAGCTTTCTTT.

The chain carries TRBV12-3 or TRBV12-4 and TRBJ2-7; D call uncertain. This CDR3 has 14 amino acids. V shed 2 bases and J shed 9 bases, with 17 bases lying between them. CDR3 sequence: CASSLIAEARRQYF. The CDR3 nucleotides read TGTGCCAGCAGTTTAATCGCCGAGGCAAGGCGGCAGTACTTC.

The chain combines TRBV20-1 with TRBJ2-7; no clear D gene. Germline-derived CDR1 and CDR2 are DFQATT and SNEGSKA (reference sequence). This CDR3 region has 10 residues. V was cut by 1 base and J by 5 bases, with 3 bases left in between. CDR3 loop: CSARADEQYF. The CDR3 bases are TGCAGTGCTAGAGCGGACGAGCAGTACTTC.

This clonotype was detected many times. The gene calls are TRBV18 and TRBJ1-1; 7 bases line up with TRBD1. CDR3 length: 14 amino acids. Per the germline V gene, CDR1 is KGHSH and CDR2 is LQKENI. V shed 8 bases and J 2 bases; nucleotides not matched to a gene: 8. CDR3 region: CASSPQGGNTEAFF. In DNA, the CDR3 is TGTGCCAGCAGTCCTCAGGGGGGTAACACTGAAGCTTTCTTT.

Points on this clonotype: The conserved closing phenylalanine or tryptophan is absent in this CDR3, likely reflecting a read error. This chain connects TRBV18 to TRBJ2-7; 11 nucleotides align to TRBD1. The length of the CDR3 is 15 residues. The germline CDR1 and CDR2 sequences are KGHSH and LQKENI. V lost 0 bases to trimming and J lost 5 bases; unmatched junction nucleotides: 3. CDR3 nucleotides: TGTGCCAGCTCACCACCGGGACAGGGGGACCACGAGCAGTACCTC. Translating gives CASSPPGQGDHEQYL.

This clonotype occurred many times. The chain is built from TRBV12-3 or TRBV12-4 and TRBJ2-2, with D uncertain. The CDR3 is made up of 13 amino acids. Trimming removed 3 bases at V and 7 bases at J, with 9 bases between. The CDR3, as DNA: TGTGCCAGCAGTTTTTCCCTCGGCGGGGAGCTGTTTTTT. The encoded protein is CASSFSLGGELFF.

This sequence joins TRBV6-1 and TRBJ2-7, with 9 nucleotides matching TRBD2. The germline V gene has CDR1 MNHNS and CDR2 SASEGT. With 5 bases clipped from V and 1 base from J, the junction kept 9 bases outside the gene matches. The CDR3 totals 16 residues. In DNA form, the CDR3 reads TGTGCCAGCAGTACGAACCAGCGGGGGGTTTCCTACGAGCAGTACTTC. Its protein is CASSTNQRGVSYEQYF.

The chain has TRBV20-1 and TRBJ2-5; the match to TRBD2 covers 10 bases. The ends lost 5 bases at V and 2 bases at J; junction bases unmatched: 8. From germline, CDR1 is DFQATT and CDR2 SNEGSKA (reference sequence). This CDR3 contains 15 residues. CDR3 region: CSADRASGRQETQYF. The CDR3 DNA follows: TGCAGTGCTGACAGGGCTAGCGGGAGACAAGAGACCCAGTACTTC.

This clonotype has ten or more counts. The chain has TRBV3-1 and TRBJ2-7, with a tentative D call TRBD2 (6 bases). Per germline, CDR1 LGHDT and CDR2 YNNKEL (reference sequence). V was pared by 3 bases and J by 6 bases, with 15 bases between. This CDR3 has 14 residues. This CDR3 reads CASSQTWRDGEQYF. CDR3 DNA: TGTGCCAGCAGCCAGACGTGGCGGGACGGCGAGCAGTACTTC.

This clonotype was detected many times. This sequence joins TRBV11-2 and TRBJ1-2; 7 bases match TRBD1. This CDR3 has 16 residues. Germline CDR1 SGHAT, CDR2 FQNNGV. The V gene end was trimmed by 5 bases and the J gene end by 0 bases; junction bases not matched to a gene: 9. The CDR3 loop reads CASSPTTGVANYGYTF. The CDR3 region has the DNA TGTGCCAGCAGCCCGACTACAGGGGTAGCTAACTATGGCTACACCTTC.

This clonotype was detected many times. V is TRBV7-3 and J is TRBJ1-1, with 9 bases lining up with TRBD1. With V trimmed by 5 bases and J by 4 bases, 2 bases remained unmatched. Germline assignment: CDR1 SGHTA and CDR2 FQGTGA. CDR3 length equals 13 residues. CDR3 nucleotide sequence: TGTGCCAGCAGCGGGGGACAGGGCACTGAAGCTTTCTTT. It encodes CASSGGQGTEAFF. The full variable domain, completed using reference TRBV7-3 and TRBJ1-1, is GAGVSQTPSNKVTEKGKYVELRCDPISGHTALYWYRQSLGQGPEFLIYFQGTGAADDSGLPNDRFFAVRPEGSVSTLKIQRTERGDSAVYLCASSGGQGTEAFFGQGTRLTVV.

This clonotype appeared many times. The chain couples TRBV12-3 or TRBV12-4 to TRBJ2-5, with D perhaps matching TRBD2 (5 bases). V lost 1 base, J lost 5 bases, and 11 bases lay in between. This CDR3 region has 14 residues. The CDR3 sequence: CASSLVGVGETQYF. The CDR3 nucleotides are TGTGCCAGCAGTTTAGTCGGGGTAGGGGAGACCCAGTACTTC.

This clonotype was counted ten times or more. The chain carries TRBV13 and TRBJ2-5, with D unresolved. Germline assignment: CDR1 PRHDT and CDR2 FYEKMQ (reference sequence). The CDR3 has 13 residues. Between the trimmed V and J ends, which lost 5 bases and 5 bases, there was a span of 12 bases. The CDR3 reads CASSRPPRETQYF. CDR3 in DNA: TGTGCCAGCAGCCGTCCCCCCAGGGAGACCCAGTACTTC.

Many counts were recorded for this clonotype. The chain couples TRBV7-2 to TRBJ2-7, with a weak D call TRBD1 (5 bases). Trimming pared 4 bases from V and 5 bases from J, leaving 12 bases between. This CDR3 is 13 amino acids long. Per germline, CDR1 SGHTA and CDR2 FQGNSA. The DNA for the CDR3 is TGTGCCAGCAGCTCGGGTCCAGGGCACGAGCAGTACTTC. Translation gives CASSSGPGHEQYF.

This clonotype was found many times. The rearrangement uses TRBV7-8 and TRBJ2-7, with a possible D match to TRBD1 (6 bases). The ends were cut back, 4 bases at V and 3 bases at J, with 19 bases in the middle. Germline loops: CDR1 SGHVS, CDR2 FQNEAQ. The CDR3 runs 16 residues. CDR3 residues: CASSSQGIGGVYEQYF. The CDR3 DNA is TGTGCCAGCAGCTCTCAAGGAATAGGGGGAGTCTACGAGCAGTACTTC. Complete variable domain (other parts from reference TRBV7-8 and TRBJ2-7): GAGVSQSPRYKVAKRGQDVALRCDPISGHVSLFWYQQALGQGPEFLTYFQNEAQLDKSGLPSDRFFAERPEGSVSTLKIQRTQQEDSAVYLCASSSQGIGGVYEQYFGPGTRLTVT.

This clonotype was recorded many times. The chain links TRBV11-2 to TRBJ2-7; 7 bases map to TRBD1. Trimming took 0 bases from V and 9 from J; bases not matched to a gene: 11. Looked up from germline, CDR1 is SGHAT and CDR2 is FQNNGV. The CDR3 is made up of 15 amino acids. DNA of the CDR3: TGTGCCAGCAGCTTAGAGTTCACAGGGGCTCGACGGCAGTACTTC. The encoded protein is CASSLEFTGARRQYF.